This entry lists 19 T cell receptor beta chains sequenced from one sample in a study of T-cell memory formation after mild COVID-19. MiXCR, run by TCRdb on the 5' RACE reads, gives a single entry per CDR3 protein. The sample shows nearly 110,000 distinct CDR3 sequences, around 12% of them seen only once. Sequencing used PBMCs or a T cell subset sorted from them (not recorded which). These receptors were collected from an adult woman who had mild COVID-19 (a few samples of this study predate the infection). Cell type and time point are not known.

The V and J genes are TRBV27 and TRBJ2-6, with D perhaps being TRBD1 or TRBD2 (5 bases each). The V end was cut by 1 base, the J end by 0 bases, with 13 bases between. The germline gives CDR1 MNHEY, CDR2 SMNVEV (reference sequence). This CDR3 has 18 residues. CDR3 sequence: CASSLYGGIHSGANVLTF. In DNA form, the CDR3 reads TGTGCCAGCAGTTTATATGGGGGAATCCACTCTGGGGCCAACGTCCTGACTTTC.

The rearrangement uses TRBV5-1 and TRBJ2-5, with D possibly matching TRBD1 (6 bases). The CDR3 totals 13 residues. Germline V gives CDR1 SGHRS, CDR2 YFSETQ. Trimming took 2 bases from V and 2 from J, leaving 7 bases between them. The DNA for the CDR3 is TGCGCCAGCAGCTTCGGACAGCAAGAGACCCAGTACTTC. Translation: CASSFGQQETQYF.

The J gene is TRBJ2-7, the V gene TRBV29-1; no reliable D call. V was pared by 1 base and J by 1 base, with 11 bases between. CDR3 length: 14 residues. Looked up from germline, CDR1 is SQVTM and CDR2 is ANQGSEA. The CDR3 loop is CSVEGKGSSYEQYF. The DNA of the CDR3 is TGCAGCGTTGAAGGGAAGGGCAGTTCCTACGAGCAGTACTTC.

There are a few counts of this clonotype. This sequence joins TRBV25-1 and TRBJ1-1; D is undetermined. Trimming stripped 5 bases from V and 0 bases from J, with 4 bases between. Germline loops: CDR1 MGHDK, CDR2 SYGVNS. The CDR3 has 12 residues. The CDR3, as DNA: TGTGCCAGCAGTTACTTGAACACTGAAGCTTTCTTT. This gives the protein CASSYLNTEAFF.

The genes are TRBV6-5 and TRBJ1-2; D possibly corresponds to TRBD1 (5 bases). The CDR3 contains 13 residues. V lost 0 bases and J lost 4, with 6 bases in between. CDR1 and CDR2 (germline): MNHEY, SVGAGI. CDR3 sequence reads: CASSYSGTYGYTF. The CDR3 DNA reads TGTGCCAGCAGTTACTCAGGGACCTATGGCTACACCTTC.

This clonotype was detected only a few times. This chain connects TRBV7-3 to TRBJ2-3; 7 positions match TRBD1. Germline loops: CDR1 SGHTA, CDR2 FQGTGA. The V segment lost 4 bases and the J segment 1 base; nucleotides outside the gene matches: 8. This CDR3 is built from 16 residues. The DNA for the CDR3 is TGTGCCAGCAGCTCCCTAGGGGGCACGGGCACAGATACGCAGTATTTT. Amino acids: CASSSLGGTGTDTQYF. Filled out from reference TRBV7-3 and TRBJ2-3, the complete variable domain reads GAGVSQTPSNKVTEKGKYVELRCDPISGHTALYWYRQSLGQGPEFLIYFQGTGAADDSGLPNDRFFAVRPEGSVSTLKIQRTERGDSAVYLCASSSLGGTGTDTQYFGPGTRLTVL.

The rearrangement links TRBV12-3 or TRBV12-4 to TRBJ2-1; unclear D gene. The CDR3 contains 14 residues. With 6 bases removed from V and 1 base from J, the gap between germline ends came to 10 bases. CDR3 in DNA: TGTGCCAGCAGCCAGAGGCAGTCCTACAATGAGCAGTTCTTC. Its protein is CASSQRQSYNEQFF.

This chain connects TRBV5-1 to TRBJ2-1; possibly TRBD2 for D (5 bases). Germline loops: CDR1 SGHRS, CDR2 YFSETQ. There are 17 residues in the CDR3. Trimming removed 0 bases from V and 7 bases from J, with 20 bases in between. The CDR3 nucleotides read TGCGCCAGCAGCTTGGGGCCCCCAGGCGGGTATGGTAATGAGCAGTTCTTC. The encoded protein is CASSLGPPGGYGNEQFF.

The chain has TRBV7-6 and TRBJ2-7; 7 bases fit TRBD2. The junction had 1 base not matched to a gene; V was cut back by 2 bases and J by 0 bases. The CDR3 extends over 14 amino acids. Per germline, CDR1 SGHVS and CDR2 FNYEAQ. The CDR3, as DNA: TGTGCCAGCAGCTTAAGCGGGGTCTCCTACGAGCAGTACTTC. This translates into CASSLSGVSYEQYF.

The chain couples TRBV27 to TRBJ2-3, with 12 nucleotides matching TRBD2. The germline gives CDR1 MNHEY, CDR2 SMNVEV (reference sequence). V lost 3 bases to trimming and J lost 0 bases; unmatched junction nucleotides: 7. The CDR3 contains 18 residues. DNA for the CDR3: TGTGCCAGCAGTTTCTCTAGCGGGAGGGCCGCGAGCACAGATACGCAGTATTTT. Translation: CASSFSSGRAASTDTQYF.

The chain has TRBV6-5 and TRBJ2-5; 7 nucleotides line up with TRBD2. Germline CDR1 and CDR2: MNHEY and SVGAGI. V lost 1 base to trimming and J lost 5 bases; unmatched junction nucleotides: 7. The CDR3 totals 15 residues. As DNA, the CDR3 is TGTGCCAGCAGTTACTTTGCGGGAGTAGAGGAGACCCAGTACTTC. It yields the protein CASSYFAGVEETQYF.

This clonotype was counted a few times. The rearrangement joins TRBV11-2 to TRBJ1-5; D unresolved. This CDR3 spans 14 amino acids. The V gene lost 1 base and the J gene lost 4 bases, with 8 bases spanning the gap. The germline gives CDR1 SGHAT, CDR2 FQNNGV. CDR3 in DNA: TGTGCCAGCAGCTTAGGCAGCGTAAATCAGCCCCAGCATTTT. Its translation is CASSLGSVNQPQHF.

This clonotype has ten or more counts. The CDR3 sequence: CASSPWVIADTQYF. Here the CDR3 DNA reads TGTGCCAGCAGCCCGTGGGTGATCGCAGATACGCAGTATTTT. The gene calls are TRBV7-2 and TRBJ2-3; D not resolved. Germline V lookup: CDR1 SGHTA, CDR2 FQGNSA. The CDR3 is 14 residues long. The germline V and J ends were trimmed by 5 bases and 4 bases, with 13 bases remaining between them.

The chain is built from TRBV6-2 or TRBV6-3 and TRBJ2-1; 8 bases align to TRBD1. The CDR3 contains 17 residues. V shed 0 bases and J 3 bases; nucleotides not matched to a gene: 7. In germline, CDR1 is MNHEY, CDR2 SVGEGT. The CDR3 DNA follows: TGTGCCAGCAGTTACTCGGGTCTACAGGGGGGCTACAATGAGCAGTTCTTC. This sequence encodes CASSYSGLQGGYNEQFF.

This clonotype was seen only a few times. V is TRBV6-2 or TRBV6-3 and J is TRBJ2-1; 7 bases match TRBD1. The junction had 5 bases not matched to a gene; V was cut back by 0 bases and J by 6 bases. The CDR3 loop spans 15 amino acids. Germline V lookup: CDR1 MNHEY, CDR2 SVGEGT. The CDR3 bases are TGTGCCAGCAGTTACTCGGATGCAGGGGGCAATGAGCAGTTCTTC. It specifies CASSYSDAGGNEQFF.

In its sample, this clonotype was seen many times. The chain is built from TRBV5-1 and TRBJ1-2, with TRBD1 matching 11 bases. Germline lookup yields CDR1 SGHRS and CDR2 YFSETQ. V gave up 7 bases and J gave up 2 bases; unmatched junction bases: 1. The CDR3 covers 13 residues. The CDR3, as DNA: TGCGCCAGCGGGACAGGGGGAAACTATGGCTACACCTTC. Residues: CASGTGGNYGYTF.

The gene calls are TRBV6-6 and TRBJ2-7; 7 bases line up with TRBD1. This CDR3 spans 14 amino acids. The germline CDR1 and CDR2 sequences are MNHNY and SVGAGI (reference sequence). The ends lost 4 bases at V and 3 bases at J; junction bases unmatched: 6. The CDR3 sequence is CASSLSDRIYEQYF. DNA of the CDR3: TGTGCCAGCAGTTTATCGGACAGGATCTACGAGCAGTACTTC.

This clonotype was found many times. CDR3 nucleotides: TGTGCCAGCAGTTACGGCACAGGGGCATCAGAGACCCAGTACTTC. It encodes CASSYGTGASETQYF. The chain employs TRBV6-5 and TRBJ2-5; 7 bases match TRBD1. Germline V gene data show CDR1 as MNHEY and CDR2 as SVGAGI. V lost 2 bases and J lost 4; bases outside the gene matches: 7. This CDR3 has 15 residues.

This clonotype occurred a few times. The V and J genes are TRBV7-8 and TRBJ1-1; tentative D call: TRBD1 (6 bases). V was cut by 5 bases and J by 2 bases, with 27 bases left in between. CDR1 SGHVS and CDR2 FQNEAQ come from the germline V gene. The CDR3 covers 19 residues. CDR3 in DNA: TGTGCCAGCAGCGTAAAAGCAGGGGCGGCTAAAGGCCCTAACACTGAAGCTTTCTTT. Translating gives CASSVKAGAAKGPNTEAFF.